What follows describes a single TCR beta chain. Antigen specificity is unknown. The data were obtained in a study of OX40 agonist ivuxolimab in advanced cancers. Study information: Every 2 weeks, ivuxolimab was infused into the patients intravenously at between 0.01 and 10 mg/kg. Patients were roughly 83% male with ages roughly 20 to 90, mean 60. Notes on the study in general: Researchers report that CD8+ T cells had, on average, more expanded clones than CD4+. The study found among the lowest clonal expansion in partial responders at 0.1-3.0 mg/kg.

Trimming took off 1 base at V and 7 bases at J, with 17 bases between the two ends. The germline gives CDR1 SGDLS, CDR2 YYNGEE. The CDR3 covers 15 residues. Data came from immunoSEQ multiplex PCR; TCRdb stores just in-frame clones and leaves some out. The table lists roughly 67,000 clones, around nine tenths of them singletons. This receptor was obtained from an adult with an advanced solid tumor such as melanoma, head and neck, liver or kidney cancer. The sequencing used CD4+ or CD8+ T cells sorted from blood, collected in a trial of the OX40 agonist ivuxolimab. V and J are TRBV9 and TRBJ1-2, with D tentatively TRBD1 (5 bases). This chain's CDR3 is CASSVQTGRGTGYTF. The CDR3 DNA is TGTGCCAGCAGCGTACAGACGGGGCGGGGGACTGGCTACACCTTC. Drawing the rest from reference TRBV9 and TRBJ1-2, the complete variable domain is DSGVTQTPKHLITATGQRVTLRCSPRSGDLSVYWYQQSLDQGLQFLIQYYNGEERAKGNILERFSAQQFPDLHSELNLSSLELGDSALYFCASSVQTGRGTGYTFGSGTRLTVV.